This T cell receptor beta chain derives from a study of T cells in Graves' hyperthyroidism and ophthalmopathy. Whole-study results and caveats: Stable hyperthyroidism and ophthalmopathy were separated using 13 V-J signatures. The blood repertoire included most of the expanded thyroid clonotypes above 0.001. It was a median 6.5 months before onset that the model predicted ophthalmopathy.

V shed 6 bases, J shed 7 bases, and the junction held 5 bases outside the gene matches. Germline loops: CDR1 MNHNS, CDR2 SASEGT. This CDR3 contains 15 residues. RNA transcripts provided the source from which TCR beta CDR3 regions were amplified. TCR CDR3 regions were first amplified by RT-PCR with HTBI primers. Using its own MiXCR run on the multiplex PCR reads, TCRdb lists one record per CDR3 protein. This table has more than 350,000 distinct CDR3 sequences, under 15% appearing once. Concerning this clonotype: Its antigen is not known.

The clonotype comes from a woman aged 25 to 45 with Graves' hyperthyroidism. This chain joins TRBV6-1 and TRBJ1-6, with 11 bases lining up with TRBD1. The source material was blood. The CDR3 is CASRGQGASNSPLHF. The CDR3 DNA reads TGTGCCAGCAGAGGACAGGGGGCTTCCAATTCACCCCTCCACTTT.